This entry lists 32 T cell receptor beta chains sequenced from one sample in a study of radiation and T cells in renal cell carcinoma. Regarding time point: baseline pretreatment blood. Treatment here: 15 Gy SBRT to primary tumor, nephrectomy 4 weeks later. Only in-frame clones appear in the TCRdb table, and some are missing; sequencing was by immunoSEQ multiplex PCR. The sample contains about 160,000 clones, about 88% of which appear only once. The starting material was blood, obtained from a patient whose treatment included radiotherapy and nephrectomy. Source of these receptors: a woman aged 70-85 years with renal cell carcinoma.

The rearrangement joins TRBV7-9 to TRBJ2-7; D may be TRBD2 (5 bases). The CDR3 covers 12 residues. The V end lost 5 bases, the J end lost 4 bases, and 9 bases lay between the germline ends. CDR1 and CDR2 (germline): SEHNR, FQNEAQ (reference sequence). The CDR3 protein is CASSPGEYEQYF. CDR3 DNA: TGTGCCAGCAGCCCCGGGGAATACGAGCAGTACTTC.

The DNA for the CDR3 is TGTGCCAGTGTACCCACAGGGGAAAGATTTATCGAGCAGTACTTC. Translated: CASVPTGERFIEQYF. V gene TRBV7-2 combines with J gene TRBJ2-7; TRBD1 matches at 7 bases. The trim removed 9 bases at V and 6 bases at J, leaving 17 bases unmatched. This CDR3 comprises 15 residues. Germline values: CDR1 SGHTA, CDR2 FQGNSA.

The gene calls are TRBV5-1 and TRBJ2-2, with unresolved D. The CDR3 length is 14 residues. Between the trimmed V and J ends, which lost 4 bases and 4 bases, there was a span of 11 bases. Germline V CDR1 and CDR2: SGHRS, YFSETQ. The CDR3: CASSRTVVTGELFF. The CDR3 DNA sequence: TGCGCCAGCAGCCGGACGGTAGTCACCGGGGAGCTGTTTTTT.

The chain uses TRBV11-2 and TRBJ2-1; TRBD2 agrees at 13 bases. The CDR3 spans 16 residues. The germline CDR1 and CDR2 sequences are SGHAT and FQNNGV. V lost 2 bases to trimming and J lost 6 bases; unmatched junction nucleotides: 4. The CDR3 reads CASSLTTSGGANEQFF. The CDR3 DNA reads TGTGCCAGCAGCTTAACCACTAGCGGGGGGGCCAATGAGCAGTTCTTC.

The chain links TRBV19 to TRBJ2-7; D perhaps matches TRBD2 (5 bases). The V end was cut by 7 bases, the J end by 6 bases, with 16 bases between. The CDR3 loop spans 13 amino acids. Germline values: CDR1 LNHDA, CDR2 SQIVND (reference sequence). The CDR3 DNA sequence: TGTGCCAGTAATTCGGGTAGACTAAGCGAGCAGTACTTC. As protein: CASNSGRLSEQYF.

The V and J genes are TRBV7-2 and TRBJ2-3, with D possibly being TRBD1 (5 bases). The germline V and J ends were trimmed by 2 bases and 6 bases, with 15 bases remaining between them. CDR1 and CDR2 (germline): SGHTA, FQGNSA. The CDR3 extends over 15 amino acids. DNA of the CDR3: TGTGCCAGCAGCTTAAAGGCAGGGTCTGGCGATACGCAGTATTTT. Translating it yields CASSLKAGSGDTQYF.

This clone appeared a single time. This chain joins TRBV7-2 and TRBJ1-5; D gene unclear. Germline assignment: CDR1 SGHTA and CDR2 FQGNSA. Trimming cost V 5 bases and J 5 bases, with 10 bases left between them. CDR3 length: 13 residues. CDR3 amino acids: CASSAGSYQPQHF. CDR3 nucleotides: TGTGCCAGCAGCGCCGGGTCCTATCAGCCCCAGCATTTT.

The chain uses TRBV11-3 and TRBJ1-2, with a weak D call TRBD1 (5 bases). V was cut by 0 bases and J by 4 bases, with 12 bases left in between. Germline-derived CDR1 and CDR2 are SGHNT and YENEEA. The CDR3 contains 15 residues. Written as DNA, the CDR3 is TGTGCCAGCAGCTTAGACCCCACCAGGGCCTATGGCTACACCTTC. Translated, it gives CASSLDPTRAYGYTF.

This clone appeared a few times. The chain links TRBV15 to TRBJ1-6; no clear D. CDR3 size: 13 residues. Trimming took 0 bases from V and 9 from J, leaving 6 bases between them. Germline V gives CDR1 LNHNV, CDR2 YYDKDF (reference sequence). The CDR3 is CATSRDLASPLHF. The CDR3 nucleotides read TGTGCCACCAGCAGAGATCTGGCTTCACCCCTCCACTTT.

This chain uses TRBV7-2 with TRBJ1-1, with TRBD1 identical over 7 bases. Germline trimming cut 4 bases from V and 0 bases from J; bases unmatched to any gene: 11. Germline V gene sequence: CDR1 SGHTA, CDR2 FQGNSA. The CDR3 contains 17 residues. Written as DNA, the CDR3 is TGTGCCAGCAGCTCGACAGGTAGGGGGCATATGAACACTGAAGCTTTCTTT. This sequence encodes CASSSTGRGHMNTEAFF.

J is TRBJ2-7 and V is TRBV6-1; TRBD1 matches 10 bases. Losses at the gene ends were 6 bases for V and 3 bases for J; bases not matched to a gene: 8. CDR1 MNHNS and CDR2 SASEGT come from the germline V gene. The CDR3 totals 15 residues. The CDR3 bases are TGTGCCAGCAGACCCCCGGGACAGGGGATCTACGAGCAGTACTTC. This gives the protein CASRPPGQGIYEQYF.

In this sample, this clone turned up once. The rearrangement uses TRBV7-9 and TRBJ2-5; tentative D call: TRBD1 (5 bases). V dropped 2 bases and J dropped 4 bases, with 11 bases sitting between them. This CDR3 spans 14 amino acids. The germline gives CDR1 SEHNR, CDR2 FQNEAQ (reference sequence). CDR3 bases: TGTGCCAGCAGCTTAACAAGGGGCCGAGAGACCCAGTACTTC. It yields the protein CASSLTRGRETQYF.

The chain couples TRBV2 to TRBJ2-6; TRBD1 matches 8 bases. This CDR3 spans 19 amino acids. Trimming took 3 bases from V and 0 from J; bases not matched to a gene: 10. The germline V gene encodes CDR1 SNHLY and CDR2 FYNNEI. The CDR3 bases are TGTGCCAGCAGTGAGACAGGGGTCCCCCCTCTCTCTGGGGCCAACGTCCTGACTTTC. This codes for CASSETGVPPLSGANVLTF.

The chain uses TRBV21-1 and TRBJ1-1; the D segment call TRBD1 is taken from the table without a DNA check. TRBV21-1 is a listed pseudogene. This CDR3 region has 10 residues. CDR3 in amino acids: CAFGSQGAFF. CDR3 bases: TGTGCCTTCGGATCACAGGGGGCTTTCTTT.

The chain couples TRBV4-2 to TRBJ1-2, with TRBD1 matching over 10 bases. CDR1 and CDR2 (germline): LGHNA, YNFKEQ. V lost 3 bases and J lost 6; bases outside the gene matches: 4. This CDR3 comprises 14 residues. Here the CDR3 reads CASSQGGTGDGYTF. In DNA, the CDR3 is TGTGCCAGCAGCCAGGGAGGGACAGGGGATGGCTACACCTTC.

Remarks on this clone: Other DNA sequences in the same sample also yield this CDR3. The CDR3 spells CSVASETQYF. In DNA form, the CDR3 reads TGCAGCGTTGCGTCGGAGACCCAGTACTTC. V is TRBV29-1 and J is TRBJ2-5; D gene uncertain. The germline V gene has CDR1 SQVTM and CDR2 ANQGSEA. The CDR3 sequence is 10 residues long. Trimming pared 4 bases from V and 5 bases from J, leaving 5 bases between.

V and J are TRBV5-5 and TRBJ1-5; 8 bases agree with TRBD1. CDR3 length equals 15 residues. The ends lost 4 bases at V and 7 bases at J; junction bases unmatched: 10. From germline, CDR1 is SGHKS and CDR2 YYEKEE (reference sequence). DNA of the CDR3: TGTGCCAGCAGCCCCTCGGCAGGGGGCAGGCAGCCCCAGCATTTT. It codes for CASSPSAGGRQPQHF.

The V and J genes are TRBV19 and TRBJ1-6; 7 bases map to TRBD1. The CDR3 extends over 13 amino acids. V gave up 6 bases and J gave up 10 bases; unmatched junction bases: 6. Looked up from germline, CDR1 is LNHDA and CDR2 is SQIVND (reference sequence). CDR3 sequence: CASRIRGESPLHF. CDR3 DNA sequence: TGTGCCAGTAGGATCAGGGGGGAATCACCCCTCCACTTT. The entire variable domain, with the rest obtained from reference TRBV19 and TRBJ1-6, is as follows: DGGITQSPKYLFRKEGQNVTLSCEQNLNHDAMYWYRQDPGQGLRLIYYSQIVNDFQKGDIAEGYSVSREKKESFPLTVTSAQKNPTAFYLCASRIRGESPLHFGNGTRLTVT.

The chain employs TRBV5-1 and TRBJ2-7; 8 bases are shared with TRBD2. CDR3 length equals 15 residues. Germline loops: CDR1 SGHRS, CDR2 YFSETQ. Unmatched junction bases numbered 8, after V lost 0 bases and J lost 6 bases. The CDR3 loop reads CASSLERGTRGEQYF. CDR3 DNA: TGCGCCAGCAGCTTGGAAAGGGGGACTAGAGGCGAGCAGTACTTC.

This sequence joins TRBV2 and TRBJ2-1; D not resolved. CDR1 is SNHLY, CDR2 FYNNEI, per germline. The CDR3 contains 16 residues. The ends were cut back, 2 bases at V and 2 bases at J, with 13 bases in the middle. The CDR3 sequence is CASSESVLPPYNEQFF. DNA of the CDR3: TGTGCCAGCAGTGAAAGCGTCCTCCCTCCCTACAATGAGCAGTTCTTC. Using reference TRBV2 and TRBJ2-1 for the parts outside the CDR3, the full variable domain is EPEVTQTPSHQVTQMGQEVILRCVPISNHLYFYWYRQILGQKVEFLVSFYNNEISEKSEIFDDQFSVERPDGSNFTLKIRSTKLEDSAMYFCASSESVLPPYNEQFFGPGTRLTVL.

This clone has only one observation. This chain connects TRBV5-1 to TRBJ1-5, with D possibly TRBD1 on 5 matching bases. V lost 4 bases and J 4 bases, leaving 12 bases between the germline ends. Looked up from germline, CDR1 is SGHRS and CDR2 is YFSETQ. The CDR3 runs 14 residues. The CDR3 spells CASSPRGGNQPQHF. DNA for the CDR3: TGCGCCAGCAGCCCCCGGGGGGGGAATCAGCCCCAGCATTTT.

The chain couples TRBV6-5 to TRBJ1-1; no firm D call. Germline V gene lookup returns CDR1 MNHEY and CDR2 SVGAGI. CDR3 size: 13 residues. V was cut by 0 bases and J by 8 bases, with 10 bases left in between. CDR3 sequence reads: CASSYSGSREAFF. The CDR3, as DNA: TGTGCCAGCAGTTACTCAGGGTCCAGGGAAGCTTTCTTT.

The rearrangement joins TRBV9 to TRBJ2-2, with 15 nucleotides matching TRBD2. Trimming took 4 bases from V and 7 from J; bases not matched to a gene: 5. Germline V gene lookup returns CDR1 SGDLS and CDR2 YYNGEE. CDR3 length: 16 residues. DNA for the CDR3: TGTGCCAGCAGCCCAGGACTAGCGGGGGGGCGCGGGGAGCTGTTTTTT. Translating gives CASSPGLAGGRGELFF.

The chain recombines TRBV7-9 with TRBJ1-6; unclear D gene. V was trimmed by 1 base and J by 8 bases, leaving 0 bases between them. The germline V gene encodes CDR1 SEHNR and CDR2 FQNEAQ (reference sequence). The CDR3 length is 11 residues. The DNA of the CDR3 is TGTGCCAGCAGCTTAGATTCACCCCTCCACTTT. Protein sequence: CASSLDSPLHF.

The chain employs TRBV19 and TRBJ2-7, with 8 positions matching TRBD2. The V gene end was trimmed by 1 base and the J gene end by 0 bases; junction bases not matched to a gene: 5. In germline, CDR1 is LNHDA, CDR2 SQIVND (reference sequence). The CDR3 loop spans 16 amino acids. The DNA for the CDR3 is TGTGCCAGTAGTATAGCTGAGAGCGGGGGCTCCTACGAGCAGTACTTC. Its translation: CASSIAESGGSYEQYF.

This chain uses TRBV5-1 with TRBJ2-2; possible D gene TRBD1, 6 bases. This CDR3 has 15 residues. CDR1 and CDR2 from the germline V gene are SGHRS and YFSETQ. Trimming cost V 4 bases and J 5 bases, with 15 bases left between them. The CDR3 nucleotides are TGCGCCAGCAGCGCTCCCGGGACATCGACCGGGGAGCTGTTTTTT. Translated: CASSAPGTSTGELFF.

In its sample, this clone was seen a few times. The chain has TRBV18 and TRBJ1-5; the D gene is possibly TRBD1 (5 bases). Germline CDR1 is KGHSH and CDR2 is LQKENI. V dropped 3 bases and J dropped 0 bases, with 9 bases sitting between them. The CDR3 consists of 15 residues. CDR3 sequence reads: CASSPQGNSNQPQHF. CDR3 DNA: TGTGCCAGCTCACCCCAGGGTAATAGCAATCAGCCCCAGCATTTT.

The chain joins TRBV28 to TRBJ1-5; no definite D call. Trimming shortened V by 3 bases and J by 7 bases, and 10 bases separated the two germline ends. The CDR3 is 13 residues long. The V gene's germline CDR1 is MDHEN and CDR2 SYDVKM. The CDR3 coding sequence is TGTGCCAGCAGTTTGGAGGGATCGCAGCCCCAGCATTTT. It yields the protein CASSLEGSQPQHF.

The chain employs TRBV7-2 and TRBJ1-1; 7 nucleotides line up with TRBD1. This CDR3 spans 14 amino acids. The V gene's germline CDR1 is SGHTA and CDR2 FQGNSA. V was pared by 7 bases and J by 4 bases, with 9 bases of the junction left unmatched. The CDR3 spells CASNPGRGRTEAFF. The CDR3 coding sequence is TGTGCCAGCAACCCGGGGAGGGGGCGCACTGAAGCTTTCTTT.

The chain carries TRBV5-6 and TRBJ1-2; D is unclear. Trimming removed 3 bases from V and 1 base from J, with 13 bases in between. Looked up from germline, CDR1 is SGHDT and CDR2 is YYEEEE. The length of the CDR3 is 15 residues. CDR3 protein: CASSSASGSNYGYTF. The CDR3 nucleotides are TGTGCCAGCAGCTCCGCTTCTGGAAGTAACTATGGCTACACCTTC.

The V gene is TRBV21-1, the J gene TRBJ1-1; no check of the table's D call, TRBD1, against the DNA was made. TRBV21-1 is a known pseudogene. CDR3 length: 16 amino acids. The CDR3 DNA follows: TGTGCCAGCACCAACCACGCAGGGGGTAGTGTCACTGAAGCTTTCTTT. Amino acids: CASTNHAGGSVTEAFF.

CDR3 sequence: CAWRGTGKRETQYF. For the CDR3, the DNA is TGTGCCTGGAGAGGGACAGGGAAGCGGGAGACCCAGTACTTC. The chain has TRBV30 and TRBJ2-5, with 9 bases fitting TRBD1. Germline lookup yields CDR1 GTSNPN and CDR2 SVGIG (reference sequence). V lost 3 bases to trimming and J lost 5 bases; unmatched junction nucleotides: 7. This CDR3 region has 14 residues.